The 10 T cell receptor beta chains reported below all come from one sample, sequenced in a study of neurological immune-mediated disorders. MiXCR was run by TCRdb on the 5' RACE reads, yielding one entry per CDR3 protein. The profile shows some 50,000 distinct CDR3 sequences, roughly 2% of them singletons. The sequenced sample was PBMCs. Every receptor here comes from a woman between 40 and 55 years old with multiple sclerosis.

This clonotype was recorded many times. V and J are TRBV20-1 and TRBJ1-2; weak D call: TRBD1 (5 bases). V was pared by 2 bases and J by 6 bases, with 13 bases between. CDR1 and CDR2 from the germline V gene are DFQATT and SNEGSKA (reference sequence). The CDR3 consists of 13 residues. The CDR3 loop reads CSARPTRDDGYTF. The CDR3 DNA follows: TGCAGTGCTAGACCTACCAGGGATGATGGCTACACCTTC.

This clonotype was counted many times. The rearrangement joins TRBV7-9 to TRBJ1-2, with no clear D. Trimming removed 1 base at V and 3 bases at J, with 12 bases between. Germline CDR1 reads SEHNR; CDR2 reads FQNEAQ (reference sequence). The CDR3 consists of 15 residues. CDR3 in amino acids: CASSLGAGDYYGYTF. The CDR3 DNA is TGTGCCAGCAGCTTAGGGGCAGGAGACTACTATGGCTACACCTTC.

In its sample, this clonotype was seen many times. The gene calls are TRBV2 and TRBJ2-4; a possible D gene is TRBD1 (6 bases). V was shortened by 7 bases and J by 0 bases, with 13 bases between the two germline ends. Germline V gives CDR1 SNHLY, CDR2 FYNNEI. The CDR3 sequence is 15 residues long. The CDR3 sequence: CASTRVGGAKNIQYF. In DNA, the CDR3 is TGTGCCAGCACAAGGGTAGGGGGAGCCAAAAACATTCAGTACTTC. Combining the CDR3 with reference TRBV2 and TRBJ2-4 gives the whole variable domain EPEVTQTPSHQVTQMGQEVILRCVPISNHLYFYWYRQILGQKVEFLVSFYNNEISEKSEIFDDQFSVERPDGSNFTLKIRSTKLEDSAMYFCASTRVGGAKNIQYFGAGTRLSVL.

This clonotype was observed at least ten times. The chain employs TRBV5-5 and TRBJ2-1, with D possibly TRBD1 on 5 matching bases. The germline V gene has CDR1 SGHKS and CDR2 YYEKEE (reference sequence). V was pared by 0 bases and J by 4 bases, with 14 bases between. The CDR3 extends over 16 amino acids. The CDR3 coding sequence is TGTGCCAGCAGCTTGGATCCCCGGCGGACATACAATGAGCAGTTCTTC. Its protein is CASSLDPRRTYNEQFF.

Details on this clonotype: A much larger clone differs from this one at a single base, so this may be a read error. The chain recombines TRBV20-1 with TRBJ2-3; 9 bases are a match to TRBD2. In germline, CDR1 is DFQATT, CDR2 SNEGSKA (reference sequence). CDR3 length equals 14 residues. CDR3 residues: CSARVAGDTDKQYF. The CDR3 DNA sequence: TGCAGTGCTAGGGTAGCGGGGGACACAGATAAGCAGTATTTT.

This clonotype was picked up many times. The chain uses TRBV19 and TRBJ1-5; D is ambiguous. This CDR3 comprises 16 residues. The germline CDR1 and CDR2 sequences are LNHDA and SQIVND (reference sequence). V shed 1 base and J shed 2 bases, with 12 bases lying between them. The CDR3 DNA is TGTGCCAGTAGTATAGCCTTGGACCGACGCAATCAGCCCCAGCATTTT. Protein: CASSIALDRRNQPQHF.

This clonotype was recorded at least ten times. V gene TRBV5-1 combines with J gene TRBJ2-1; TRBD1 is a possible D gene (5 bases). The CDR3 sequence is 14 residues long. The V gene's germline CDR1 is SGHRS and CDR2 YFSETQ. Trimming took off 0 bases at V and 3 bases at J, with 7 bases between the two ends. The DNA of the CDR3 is TGCGCCAGCAGCTTGGGGCAGGGCTACAATGAGCAGTTCTTC. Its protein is CASSLGQGYNEQFF. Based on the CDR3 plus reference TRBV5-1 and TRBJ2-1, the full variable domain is KAGVTQTPRYLIKTRGQQVTLSCSPISGHRSVSWYQQTPGQGLQFLFEYFSETQRNKGNFPGRFSGRQFSNSRSEMNVSTLELGDSALYLCASSLGQGYNEQFFGPGTRLTVL.

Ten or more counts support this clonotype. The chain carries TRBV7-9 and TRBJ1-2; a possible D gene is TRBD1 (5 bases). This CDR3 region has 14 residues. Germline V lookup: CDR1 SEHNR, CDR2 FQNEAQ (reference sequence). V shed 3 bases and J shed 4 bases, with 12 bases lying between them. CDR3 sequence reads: CASSLGDSFYGYTF. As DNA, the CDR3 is TGTGCCAGCAGCTTGGGCGACAGCTTCTATGGCTACACCTTC.

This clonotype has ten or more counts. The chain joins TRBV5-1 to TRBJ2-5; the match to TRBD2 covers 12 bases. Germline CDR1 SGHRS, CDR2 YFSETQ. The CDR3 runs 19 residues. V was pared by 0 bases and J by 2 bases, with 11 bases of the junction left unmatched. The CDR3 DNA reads TGCGCCAGCAGCTTGGAGGGGTTTGGCGGACTAGCGGGGCAAGAGACCCAGTACTTC. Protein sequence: CASSLEGFGGLAGQETQYF.

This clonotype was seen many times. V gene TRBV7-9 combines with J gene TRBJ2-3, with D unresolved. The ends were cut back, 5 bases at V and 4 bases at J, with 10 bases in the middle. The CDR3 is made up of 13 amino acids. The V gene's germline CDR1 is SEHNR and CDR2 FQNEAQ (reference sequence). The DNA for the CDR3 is TGTGCCAGCAGCCCGAAAGGTCCAGATACGCAGTATTTT. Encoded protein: CASSPKGPDTQYF.